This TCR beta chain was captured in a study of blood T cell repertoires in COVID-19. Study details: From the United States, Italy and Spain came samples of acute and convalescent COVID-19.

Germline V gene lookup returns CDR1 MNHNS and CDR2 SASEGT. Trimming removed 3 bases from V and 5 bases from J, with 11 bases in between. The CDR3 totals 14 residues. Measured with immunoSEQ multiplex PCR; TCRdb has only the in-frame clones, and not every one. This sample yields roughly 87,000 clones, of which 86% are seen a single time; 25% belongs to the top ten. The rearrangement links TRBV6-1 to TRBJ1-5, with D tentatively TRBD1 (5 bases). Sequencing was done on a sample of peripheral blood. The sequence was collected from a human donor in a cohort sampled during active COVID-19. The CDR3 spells CASSDRGYDQPQHF. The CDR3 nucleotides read TGTGCCAGCAGTGATCGGGGGTACGATCAGCCCCAGCATTTT.